The sequence of this T cell receptor (beta chain) was determined in a study of blood T cell repertoires in COVID-19. Profiled with immunoSEQ multiplex PCR; TCRdb holds only in-frame clones, not every one. The sample contains 100,000 to 150,000 clones, over 80% of which appear only once. The sequence came from a man aged 55 to 70 with acute or convalescent COVID-19. Sequencing input: peripheral blood.

CDR3 in amino acids: CASSRGTGTQPQHF. CDR3 nucleotide sequence: TGTGCCAGCAGCCGCGGAACAGGGACGCAGCCCCAGCATTTT. This chain uses TRBV2 with TRBJ1-5; possible D gene TRBD1, 6 bases. CDR1 and CDR2 from the germline V gene are SNHLY and FYNNEI. V was pared by 6 bases and J by 7 bases, with 16 bases between. The CDR3 is 14 amino acids.